This TCR beta chain appears in the sequencing data of a study of CD8 T cells in ankylosing spondylitis. Germline V gene lookup returns CDR1 SSHAT and CDR2 FNYEAQ (reference sequence). CDR3 length: 16 amino acids. Generation of TCR beta libraries employed quantitative 5'-RACE incorporating molecular barcodes. In TCRdb, the 5' RACE reads were re-called with MiXCR into one record per CDR3 protein. The data hold around 390,000 distinct CDR3 sequences, with about a fifth observed a single time. Study results and limitations: A TCR beta motif of fewer than 10 highly homologous variants seemed to mark ankylosing spondylitis blood.

Details on this clonotype: Its antigen is unidentified. At one end, the junction sequence differs from germline, possibly due to a read error.

The J gene is TRBJ2-2, the V gene TRBV7-7; 12 bases are shared with TRBD1. This clonotype originated in a male donor with ankylosing spondylitis. Sample: blood, either unsorted or a sorted T cell fraction (not recorded which). The CDR3 loop reads CASSPGTGGFTGELFF. The CDR3 region has the DNA TGTGCTAGCAGCCCAGGGACAGGGGGCTTCACCGGGGAGCTGTTTTTT.